The 23 T cell receptor beta chains reported below all come from one sample, sequenced in a study of T cell responses to AZD1222 COVID-19 vaccine (dated by TCRdb to the early 2020s). The sample's time point, from its label and the paper: baseline before first vaccination. To prepare the library, the immunoSEQ multiplex PCR assay was applied. Not all clones reach the TCRdb copy of this immuneACCESS table, which keeps in-frame sequences only. Checked studies attribute under half of the gap to unresolved V genes and leave the rest unexplained. The sample table lists under 200,000 clones, roughly 94% of them with a count of one. About 0.64% of the sample is taken by the ten largest. This material consisted of peripheral blood, taken on day 0 of AZD1222 vaccination. All receptors come from an adult in good health.

This clone was counted once. V is TRBV4-2 and J is TRBJ1-4; D is undetermined. CDR1 and CDR2 from the germline V gene are LGHNA and YNFKEQ. Between the trimmed V and J ends, which lost 0 bases and 8 bases, there was a span of 13 bases. CDR3 length: 15 amino acids. DNA for the CDR3: TGTGCCAGCAGCCAAGACGGCCGGGATGGAGAAAAACTGTTTTTT. Its translation is CASSQDGRDGEKLFF.

CDR3 region: CAWSKQGSGKGYTF. The DNA of the CDR3 is TGTGCCTGGAGCAAACAGGGGAGTGGTAAGGGCTACACCTTC. The chain employs TRBV30 and TRBJ1-2, with 7 bases that match TRBD1. Germline-derived CDR1 and CDR2 are GTSNPN and SVGIG (reference sequence). The length of the CDR3 is 14 residues. V lost 3 bases and J lost 8; bases outside the gene matches: 12.

V is TRBV10-1 and J is TRBJ2-7; D remains ambiguous. The CDR3 consists of 13 residues. The V end was cut by 2 bases, the J end by 6 bases, with 11 bases between. The germline V gene has CDR1 WNHNN and CDR2 SYGVQD (reference sequence). As DNA, the CDR3 is TGCGCCAGCAGTGAGAGGCCACTCGGCGAGCAGTACTTC. It yields the protein CASSERPLGEQYF.

This clone was recorded once. V and J are TRBV28 and TRBJ1-2; a weak D match, TRBD1 (6 bases). V shed 6 bases and J shed 4 bases, with 9 bases lying between them. From germline, CDR1 is MDHEN and CDR2 SYDVKM. CDR3 length: 12 residues. The CDR3 loop is CASRPGAYGYTF. Written as DNA, the CDR3 is TGTGCCAGCAGGCCAGGGGCCTATGGCTACACCTTC.

This clone was seen a single time. The junction differs from germline at one of its ends, possibly a read error. This chain connects TRBV2 to TRBJ2-1; the D is unclear. This CDR3 is built from 15 residues. Germline lookup yields CDR1 SNHLY and CDR2 FYNNEI. The CDR3 sequence: CASSELAALVHEQFF. CDR3 sequence (DNA): TGCGCCAGCAGTGAATTGGCAGCCTTAGTCCATGAGCAGTTCTTC.

The J gene is TRBJ1-2, the V gene TRBV27, with a possible D match to TRBD1 (5 bases). Per germline, CDR1 MNHEY and CDR2 SMNVEV (reference sequence). V was clipped by 3 bases and J by 7 bases, with 12 bases between them. The CDR3 sequence is 13 residues long. In DNA, the CDR3 is TGTGCCAGCAGTTTTGGTGGGGCGTCTGGCTACACCTTC. It encodes CASSFGGASGYTF.

The rearrangement uses TRBV5-1 and TRBJ2-5, with 9 nucleotides matching TRBD2. The ends lost 4 bases at V and 5 bases at J; junction bases unmatched: 12. The CDR3 consists of 16 residues. Germline CDR1 SGHRS, CDR2 YFSETQ. DNA for the CDR3: TGCGCCAGCAGCCCAGGGATGCGGGAGGGGCGTGAGACCCAGTACTTC. This gives the protein CASSPGMREGRETQYF.

This chain connects TRBV27 to TRBJ1-5; TRBD1 aligns across 9 bases. The germline gives CDR1 MNHEY, CDR2 SMNVEV (reference sequence). CDR3 size: 14 residues. V lost 5 bases to trimming and J lost 4 bases; unmatched junction nucleotides: 3. The CDR3 sequence is CASSPQGANQPQHF. Here the CDR3 DNA reads TGTGCCAGCAGTCCACAGGGGGCAAATCAGCCCCAGCATTTT.

The chain has TRBV2 and TRBJ1-2; 10 bases align to TRBD1. The CDR3 contains 14 residues. The J segment lost 6 bases and the V segment lost 8 bases, leaving 9 bases of the junction unmatched. Per germline, CDR1 SNHLY and CDR2 FYNNEI. The CDR3 nucleotides are TGTGCCAGCGGGACAGGGGACTATCAGGATGGCTACACCTTC. This codes for CASGTGDYQDGYTF.

The chain links TRBV13 to TRBJ1-5; TRBD1 aligns across 7 bases. The CDR3 consists of 15 residues. Looked up from germline, CDR1 is PRHDT and CDR2 is FYEKMQ (reference sequence). The junction had 6 bases not matched to a gene; V was cut back by 5 bases and J by 2 bases. CDR3 region: CASSRQGVGNQPQHF. CDR3 DNA: TGTGCCAGCAGCCGACAGGGTGTGGGCAATCAGCCCCAGCATTTT.

The chain links TRBV10-1 to TRBJ2-2; a possible D gene is TRBD1 (6 bases). The CDR3 extends over 16 amino acids. Germline V gives CDR1 WNHNN, CDR2 SYGVQD (reference sequence). Trimming removed 2 bases at V and 2 bases at J, with 12 bases between. The CDR3 protein is CASSEGQLSNTGELFF. Here the CDR3 DNA reads TGCGCCAGCAGTGAGGGACAGCTATCTAACACCGGGGAGCTGTTTTTT.

The rearrangement joins TRBV28 to TRBJ1-1; a weak D match, TRBD1 (5 bases). The V gene lost 5 bases and the J gene lost 6 bases, with 10 bases spanning the gap. This CDR3 is 12 amino acids long. Germline V gene sequence: CDR1 MDHEN, CDR2 SYDVKM. The CDR3 region has the DNA TGTGCCAGCAGTAGGGGTGTTCCTGAAGCTTTCTTT. Translated, it gives CASSRGVPEAFF.

The chain employs TRBV7-6 and TRBJ2-7; 9 positions match TRBD2. V dropped 0 bases and J dropped 2; count of bases not matched to a gene: 8. The CDR3 has 17 amino acids. Germline CDR1 SGHVS, CDR2 FNYEAQ. This CDR3 is CASSLAREGGNPYEQYF. CDR3 sequence (DNA): TGTGCCAGCAGCTTAGCGCGGGAGGGGGGGAACCCCTACGAGCAGTACTTC.

A single count supports this clone. The chain couples TRBV6-4 to TRBJ1-4; 7 positions match TRBD1. CDR1 and CDR2 (germline): MRHNA, SNTAGT. Germline trimming cut 4 bases from V and 8 bases from J; bases unmatched to any gene: 4. The CDR3 runs to 13 residues. The CDR3 sequence is CASSVAGGEKLFF. DNA of the CDR3: TGTGCCAGCAGTGTGGCAGGGGGGGAAAAACTGTTTTTT.

The rearrangement uses TRBV27 and TRBJ1-2; TRBD1 matches 9 bases. The CDR3 extends over 13 amino acids. Trimming cost V 6 bases and J 8 bases; bases outside gene matches: 7. The germline V gene has CDR1 MNHEY and CDR2 SMNVEV (reference sequence). CDR3 coding DNA: TGTGCCAGCAGCCGACAGGGGGGTTACGGCTACACCTTC. Translated: CASSRQGGYGYTF.

This rearrangement joins TRBV9 to TRBJ2-2, with 7 bases lining up with TRBD2. Germline trimming cut 0 bases from V and 4 bases from J; bases unmatched to any gene: 6. Germline loops: CDR1 SGDLS, CDR2 YYNGEE. The CDR3 runs to 16 residues. The CDR3 sequence: CASSVAASGATGELFF. Written as DNA, the CDR3 is TGTGCCAGCAGCGTAGCGGCTAGCGGCGCCACCGGGGAGCTGTTTTTT.

V usage is TRBV5-4 and J usage is TRBJ2-7; D may be TRBD1 (6 bases). The germline V gene encodes CDR1 SGHNT and CDR2 YYREEE (reference sequence). V was clipped by 0 bases and J by 5 bases, with 9 bases between them. This CDR3 region has 13 residues. The CDR3 nucleotides read TGTGCCAGCAGCTTGGCGGCAGGGGACGAGCAGTACTTC. This sequence encodes CASSLAAGDEQYF.

Concerning this clone: The sample contains more than one DNA sequence encoding this CDR3. This sequence joins TRBV4-2 and TRBJ1-5; no clear D. The CDR3 is 13 amino acids. The V and J ends lost 0 bases and 0 bases respectively, with 0 bases between them. Germline lookup yields CDR1 LGHNA and CDR2 YNFKEQ. The CDR3 sequence is CASSQDSNQPQHF. CDR3 sequence (DNA): TGTGCCAGCAGCCAAGATAGCAATCAGCCCCAGCATTTT.

The V gene is TRBV18, the J gene TRBJ2-7; a possible D gene is TRBD2 (6 bases). The V end lost 4 bases, the J end lost 4 bases, and 17 bases lay between the germline ends. The CDR3 runs 15 residues. CDR1 KGHSH and CDR2 LQKENI come from the germline V gene. CDR3 in DNA: TGTGCCAGCTCACTGCGACTAGGCTTAGAGTACGAGCAGTACTTC. This encodes CASSLRLGLEYEQYF.

This rearrangement joins TRBV19 to TRBJ1-1; no definite D call. Trimming took off 5 bases at V and 6 bases at J, with 10 bases between the two ends. Germline V CDR1 and CDR2: LNHDA, SQIVND (reference sequence). This CDR3 spans 12 amino acids. CDR3 amino acids: CASSRNPAEAFF. The CDR3 DNA sequence: TGTGCCAGTAGTCGAAACCCGGCTGAAGCTTTCTTT.

The chain carries TRBV5-5 and TRBJ2-3; 8 bases agree with TRBD1. The CDR3 totals 15 residues. In germline, CDR1 is SGHKS, CDR2 YYEKEE (reference sequence). V shed 4 bases, J shed 2 bases, and the junction held 6 bases outside the gene matches. This CDR3 reads CASSLDRAFTDTQYF. CDR3 DNA sequence: TGTGCCAGCAGCCTGGACAGGGCATTCACAGATACGCAGTATTTT.

The chain uses TRBV2 and TRBJ1-2; 9 bases align to TRBD1. Trimming cost V 7 bases and J 4 bases; bases outside gene matches: 4. The germline gives CDR1 SNHLY, CDR2 FYNNEI. CDR3 length: 13 residues. The CDR3 DNA sequence: TGTGCCAGCACGTCGACAGGGGGCTATGGCTACACCTTC. Translated: CASTSTGGYGYTF.

This rearrangement joins TRBV30 to TRBJ1-1, with 8 bases that match TRBD1. This CDR3 spans 11 amino acids. The germline V gene has CDR1 GTSNPN and CDR2 SVGIG (reference sequence). The V and J ends lost 4 bases and 7 bases, in that order; junction bases with no gene match: 2. CDR3: CAWNRGDEAFF. The DNA for the CDR3 is TGTGCCTGGAACAGGGGGGATGAAGCTTTCTTT.